This T cell receptor beta chain was captured in a study of blood T cell repertoires in COVID-19. On the study more broadly: Material from acute and convalescent COVID-19 was sourced from the United States, Italy and Spain.

The CDR3 length is 13 residues. The V gene end was trimmed by 9 bases and the J gene end by 6 bases; junction bases not matched to a gene: 9. Germline lookup yields CDR1 SNHLY and CDR2 FYNNEI. Original processing notes: Amplification of reference gene primers was used by the study to estimate nucleated cell counts. The table came from immunoSEQ multiplex PCR; TCRdb's copy has only in-frame clones and leaves some out. V, J and clone size are taken as reported in that table, and D and trimming were inferred from the DNA itself. The sample lists 300,000 to 400,000 clones; about nine tenths were seen once.

The rearrangement uses TRBV2 and TRBJ2-3; 7 nucleotides line up with TRBD2. The source is a man aged 25 to 40 with COVID-19, enrolled during active disease. The sequenced material came from peripheral blood. The CDR3 loop reads CARRDYTKDTQYF. In DNA form, the CDR3 reads TGTGCCAGGAGGGACTACACAAAGGATACGCAGTATTTT.